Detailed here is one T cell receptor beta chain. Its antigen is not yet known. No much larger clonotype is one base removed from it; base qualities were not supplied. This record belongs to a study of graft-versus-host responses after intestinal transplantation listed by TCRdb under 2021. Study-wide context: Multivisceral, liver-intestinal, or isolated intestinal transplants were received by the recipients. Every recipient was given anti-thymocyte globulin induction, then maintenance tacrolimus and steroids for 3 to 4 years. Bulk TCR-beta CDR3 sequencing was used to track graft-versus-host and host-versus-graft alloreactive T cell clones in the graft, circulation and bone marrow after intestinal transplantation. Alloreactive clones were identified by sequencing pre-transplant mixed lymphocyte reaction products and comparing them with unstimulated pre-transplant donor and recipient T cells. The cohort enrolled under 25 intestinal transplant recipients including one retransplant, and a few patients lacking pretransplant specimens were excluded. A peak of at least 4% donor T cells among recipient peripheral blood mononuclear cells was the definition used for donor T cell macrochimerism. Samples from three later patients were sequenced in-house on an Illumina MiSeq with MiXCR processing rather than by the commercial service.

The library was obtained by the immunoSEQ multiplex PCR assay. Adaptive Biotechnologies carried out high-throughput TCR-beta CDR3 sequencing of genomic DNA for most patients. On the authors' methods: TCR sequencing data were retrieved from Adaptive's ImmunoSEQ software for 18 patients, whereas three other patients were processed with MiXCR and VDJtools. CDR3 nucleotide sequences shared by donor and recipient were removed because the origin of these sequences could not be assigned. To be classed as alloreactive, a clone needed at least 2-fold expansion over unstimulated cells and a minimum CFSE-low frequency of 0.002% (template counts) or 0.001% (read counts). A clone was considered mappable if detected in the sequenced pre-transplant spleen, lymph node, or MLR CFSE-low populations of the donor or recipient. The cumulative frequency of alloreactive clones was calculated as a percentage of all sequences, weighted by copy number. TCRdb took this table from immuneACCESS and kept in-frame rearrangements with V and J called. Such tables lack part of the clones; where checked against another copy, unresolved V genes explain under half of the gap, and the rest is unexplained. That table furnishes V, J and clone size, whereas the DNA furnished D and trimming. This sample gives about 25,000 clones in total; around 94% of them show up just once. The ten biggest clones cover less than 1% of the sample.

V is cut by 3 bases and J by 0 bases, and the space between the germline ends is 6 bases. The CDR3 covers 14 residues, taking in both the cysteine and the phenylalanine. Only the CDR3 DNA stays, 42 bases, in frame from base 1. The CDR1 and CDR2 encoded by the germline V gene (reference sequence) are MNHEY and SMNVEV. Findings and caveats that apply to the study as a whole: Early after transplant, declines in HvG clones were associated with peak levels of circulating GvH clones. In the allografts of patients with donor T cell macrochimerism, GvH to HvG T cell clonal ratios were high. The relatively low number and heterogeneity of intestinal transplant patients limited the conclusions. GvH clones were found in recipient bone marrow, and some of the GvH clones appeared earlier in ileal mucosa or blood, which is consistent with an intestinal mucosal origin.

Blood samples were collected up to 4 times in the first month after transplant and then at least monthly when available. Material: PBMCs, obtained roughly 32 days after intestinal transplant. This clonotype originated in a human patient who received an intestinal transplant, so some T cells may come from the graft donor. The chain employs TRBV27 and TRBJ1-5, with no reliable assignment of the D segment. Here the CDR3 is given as CASSLGNSNQPQHF. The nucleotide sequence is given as TGTGCCAGCAGTTTGGGGAATAGCAATCAGCCCCAGCATTTT.